This record covers a single T cell receptor (beta chain). The data derive from a study of OX40 agonist ivuxolimab in advanced cancers. Produced via immunoSEQ multiplex PCR; TCRdb's table is partial and in-frame only. The data contain more than 70,000 clones, over 75% of them singletons. The specimen was CD4+ or CD8+ T cells sorted from blood, collected in a trial of the OX40 agonist ivuxolimab. The sequence was obtained from an adult with an advanced solid tumor such as melanoma, head and neck, liver or kidney cancer.

CDR3 coding DNA: TGTGCCAGCAGTGAAGTCGAAAGGCCCAATGGCTACACCTTC. Translated, it gives CASSEVERPNGYTF. The chain joins TRBV6-5 to TRBJ1-2; D remains unclear. Trimming shortened V by 5 bases and J by 6 bases, and 16 bases separated the two germline ends. The CDR3 is 14 residues long. Germline V gene data show CDR1 as MNHEY and CDR2 as SVGAGI.